This TCR beta chain came from a study of T cells in localized non-small cell lung cancer. TCRdb's copy holds only in-frame clones and misses some; the assay was immunoSEQ multiplex PCR. Among approximately 30,000 clones listed, more than 85% were seen once. Study-wide results and limits: Appearance in adjacent lung was seen for a median approximately 60 of the top 100 tumor clones. Peak T cell clonality was found in uninvolved adjacent lung, exceeding tumor. Only one tumor region was sequenced, so heterogeneity remains possible. The study linked higher blood T cell density to longer overall survival.

For this clone: The target antigen is unknown.

V was pared by 4 bases and J by 2 bases, with 17 bases between. CDR3 size: 17 residues. Germline V gene lookup returns CDR1 LGHNA and CDR2 YSLEER. This chain joins TRBV4-3 and TRBJ1-4, with D possibly TRBD1 on 6 matching bases. The source is a female donor of 60 years or more with stage II lung adenocarcinoma. The sample in question was peripheral blood mononuclear cells, obtained before any cancer treatment. The CDR3: CASSPRGQSTTNEKLFF. For the CDR3, the DNA is TGCGCCAGCAGCCCTAGGGGACAATCGACCACTAATGAAAAACTGTTTTTT.